The T cell receptor beta chain under discussion was sequenced for a study of cytomegalovirus exposure and HLA in healthy donors. The study, taken as a whole, reports: A link between a missense DCLRE1C variant and TCR beta V- and J-gene trimming emerged from a later analysis. An analysis that was carried out later associated about 17,000 TCR beta sequences with HLA alleles at 0.05 false discovery rate.

60 Vbeta and 13 Jbeta primers were used in PCR. The method was immunoSEQ multiplex PCR; TCRdb's version includes in-frame clones alone and lacks a portion of them. The data contain 150,000 to 200,000 clones, more than 65% of them singletons. Unrecorded immune exposures were likely, despite nominal health at sampling. Germline values: CDR1 MDHEN, CDR2 SYDVKM. This CDR3 is 13 amino acids long. V gave up 6 bases and J gave up 4 bases, with 12 bases separating them. With regard to this clone: What it recognizes is unknown.

Sequenced input: PBMCs. The sequence was collected from a man between 50 and 59 years old in good health and CMV-seropositive. This chain links TRBV28 with TRBJ1-1; no reliable D call. The CDR3 sequence is CASSSNPLTEAFF. CDR3 DNA sequence: TGTGCCAGCAGCTCTAACCCCCTCACTGAAGCTTTCTTT.